This TCR beta chain originates from a study of T-cell memory formation after mild COVID-19. Study-wide points: Clones contracting day 15 to 85 were balanced CD4/CD8; later expanders leaned CD4+. Cross-reactive memory appears to have joined, as suggested by some responding clones showing up in pre-infection memory. Of the contracting clones, CD4+ ones lay mainly in CM and EM, and CD8+ ones in EMRA.

Researchers used 5'RACE with constant-segment primers to make TCR alpha and TCR beta cDNA libraries that carry sample barcodes and UMIs. One entry per CDR3 protein, called by TCRdb with MiXCR from the 5' RACE reads. The top ten hold roughly 14% of the sample, which has 100,000 to 150,000 distinct CDR3 sequences, roughly 15% seen once. The CDR3 consists of 14 residues. Germline V CDR1 and CDR2: MNHNY, SVGAGI (reference sequence). V shed 7 bases, J shed 3 bases, and the junction held 2 bases outside the gene matches. This clonotype has a handful of counts. Its antigen remains unidentified. The sequenced sample was PBMCs or a T cell subset sorted from them (not recorded which). This sequence joins TRBV6-6 and TRBJ2-1, with 11 bases aligning to TRBD2. The receptor's source is an adult woman who had mild COVID-19 (a few samples of this study predate the infection). Cell type and time point are not known. CDR3 bases: TGTGCCAGCACTAGCGGGGGGAACTACAATGAGCAGTTCTTC. It encodes CASTSGGNYNEQFF.